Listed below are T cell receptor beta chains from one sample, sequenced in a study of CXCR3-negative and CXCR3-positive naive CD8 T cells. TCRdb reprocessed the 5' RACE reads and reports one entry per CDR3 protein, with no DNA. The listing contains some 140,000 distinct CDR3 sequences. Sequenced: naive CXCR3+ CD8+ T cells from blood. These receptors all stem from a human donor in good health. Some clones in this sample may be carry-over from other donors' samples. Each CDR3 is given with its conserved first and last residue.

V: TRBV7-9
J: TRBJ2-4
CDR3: CASSRDSLLNIQYF

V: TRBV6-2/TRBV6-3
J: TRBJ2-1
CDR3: CASSYSTDGTGGYNSYNEQFF

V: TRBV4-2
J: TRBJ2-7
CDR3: CASSQEPGTARYEQYF

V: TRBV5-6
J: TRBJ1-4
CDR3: CASSPGPLNEKLFF

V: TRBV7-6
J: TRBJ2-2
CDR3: CASSFPGGELFF

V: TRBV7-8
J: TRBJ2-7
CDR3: CASSQTGLHEQYF

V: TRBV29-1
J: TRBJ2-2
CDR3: CSALGGGTGELFF

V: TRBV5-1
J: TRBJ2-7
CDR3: CTSSRGYEQYF

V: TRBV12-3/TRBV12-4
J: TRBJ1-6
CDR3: CASSLAGPTGGNSPLHF

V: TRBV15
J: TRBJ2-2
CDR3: CATSREGGTGELFF

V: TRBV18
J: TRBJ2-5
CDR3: CASSLTDGGLGYQETQYF